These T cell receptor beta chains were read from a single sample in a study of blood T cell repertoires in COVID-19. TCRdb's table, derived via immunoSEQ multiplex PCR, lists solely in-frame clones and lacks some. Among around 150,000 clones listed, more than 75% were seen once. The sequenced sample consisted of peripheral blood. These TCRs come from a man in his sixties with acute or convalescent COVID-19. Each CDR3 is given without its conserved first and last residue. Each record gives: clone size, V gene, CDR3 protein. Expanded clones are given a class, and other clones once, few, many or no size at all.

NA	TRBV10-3	AISDERGGTQY
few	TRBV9	ASSVGAGAFHEQF
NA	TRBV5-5	ASSHDTNQPQH
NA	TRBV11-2	ASSLYGQGMTGELF
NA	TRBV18	ASSPTVQETQY
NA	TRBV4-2	ASSQDTGELAKNIQY
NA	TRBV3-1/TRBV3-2	ASSKRGGGTATTNEQF
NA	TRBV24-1	ATSFTSGDTDTQY
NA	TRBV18	ASSPEASNQPQH
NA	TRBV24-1	ATSDIGGPPQETQY
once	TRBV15	ATSGGGGYGYT
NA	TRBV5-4	ASSLGFSSGYQETQY
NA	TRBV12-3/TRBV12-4	ASSRSYTEAF
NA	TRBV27	ASSSVYPRNEQF
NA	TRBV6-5	ATSEGGLTYEQF
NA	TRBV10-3	AISESTGGRNTEAF
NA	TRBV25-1	ASSRQGQIGNIQY
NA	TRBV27	ASSYQRGGPGNEQF
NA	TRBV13	ASSLAGTSGDTGELF
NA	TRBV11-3	ASSLRGSINEQF
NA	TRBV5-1	ASSFSGLSSYNEQF
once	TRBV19	ASSVSTGTSGSYEQY
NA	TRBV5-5	ASSQQQQGAWGYT
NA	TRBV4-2	ASSQRTRSSRGGGAGELF
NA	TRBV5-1	ASSLASETQY
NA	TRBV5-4	ASSPGLADFTDTQY
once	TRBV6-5	ASTGTGANVLT
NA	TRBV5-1	ASSTGTSGRAQY
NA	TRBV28	ASSRNGGNSPLH